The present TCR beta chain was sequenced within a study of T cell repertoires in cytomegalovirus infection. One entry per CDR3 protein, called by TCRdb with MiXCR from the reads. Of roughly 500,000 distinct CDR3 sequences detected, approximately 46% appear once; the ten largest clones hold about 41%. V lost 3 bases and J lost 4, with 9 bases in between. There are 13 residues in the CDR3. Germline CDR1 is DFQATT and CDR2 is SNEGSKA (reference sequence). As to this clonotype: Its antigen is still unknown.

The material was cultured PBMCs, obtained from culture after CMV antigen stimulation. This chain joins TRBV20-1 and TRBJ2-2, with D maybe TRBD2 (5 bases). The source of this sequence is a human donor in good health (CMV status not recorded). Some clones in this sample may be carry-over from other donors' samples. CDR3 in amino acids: CSARDWGTGELFF. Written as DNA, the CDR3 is TGCAGTGCTAGGGACTGGGGCACCGGGGAGCTGTTTTTT.